One sample yielded the 26 T cell receptor beta chains listed below, sequenced in a study of human T cells and chemical hapten exposure. Time point specified: pre-sensitization, week 0. Treatment here: therapeutic diphenylcyclopropenone sensitization with weekly scalp DPC. Each CDR3 protein is one row after TCRdb ran MiXCR on the RACE reads. The sample yields more than 55,000 distinct CDR3 sequences, approximately 10% seen once. The specimen comprised whole blood, sampled in connection with sensitization to the hapten diphenylcyclopropenone (DPC). These receptors were taken from a man aged 40-50 years with alopecia areata. Some clones in this sample may be carry-over from other donors' samples.

There are many counts of this clonotype. The chain uses TRBV20-1 and TRBJ2-7, with D unresolved. Trimming stripped 4 bases from V and 5 bases from J, with 12 bases between. There are 12 residues in the CDR3. The germline CDR1 and CDR2 sequences are DFQATT and SNEGSKA (reference sequence). The CDR3: CSAKATGNEQYF. The CDR3 DNA is TGCAGTGCTAAGGCCACGGGCAACGAGCAGTACTTC.

About this clonotype itself: Relative to the germline gene, one junction end is altered; a read error may explain this. The chain recombines TRBV4-1 with TRBJ2-2, with 8 bases identical to TRBD2. CDR1 and CDR2 from the germline V gene are MGHRA and YSYEKL. This CDR3 has 16 residues. DNA of the CDR3: TGCGCCAGCAGCCAACGGGAGCGGGAGAACCCCGGGGAGCTGTTTTTT. Its translation: CASSQRERENPGELFF.

The sample holds a few counts of this clonotype. The CDR3, as DNA: TGCAGTGCTCCATATAAAAACCGCCGCAACTATGGCTACACCTTC. Translating gives CSAPYKNRRNYGYTF. This chain links TRBV20-1 with TRBJ1-2; no definite D call. Germline V gives CDR1 DFQATT, CDR2 SNEGSKA (reference sequence). This CDR3 contains 15 residues. The V and J ends lost 5 bases and 2 bases respectively, with 18 bases between them.

The V and J genes are TRBV7-6 and TRBJ2-5, with 12 bases that match TRBD2. Trimming took 5 bases from V and 4 from J; bases not matched to a gene: 8. This CDR3 has 16 amino acids. Germline lookup yields CDR1 SGHVS and CDR2 FNYEAQ. CDR3 protein: CASSIGTSGHLETQYF. In DNA, the CDR3 is TGTGCCAGCAGCATCGGGACTAGCGGGCACCTAGAGACCCAGTACTTC.

The table lists this clonotype with a few counts. The chain is built from TRBV20-1 and TRBJ2-1, with no clear D. The germline V gene encodes CDR1 DFQATT and CDR2 SNEGSKA (reference sequence). The CDR3 consists of 13 residues. V was cut by 7 bases and J by 0 bases, with 10 bases left in between. This chain's CDR3 is CSGTGSSYNEQFF. For the CDR3, the DNA is TGCAGTGGTACGGGTAGCTCCTACAATGAGCAGTTCTTC.

At least ten counts were recorded for this clonotype. The chain is built from TRBV6-6 and TRBJ1-6; 10 nucleotides agree with TRBD1. V gave up 8 bases and J gave up 8 bases; unmatched junction bases: 6. Germline V CDR1 and CDR2: MNHNY, SVGAGI (reference sequence). This CDR3 is built from 14 residues. The CDR3 loop is CASHRQGADSPLHF. CDR3 DNA: TGTGCCAGCCACCGACAGGGGGCTGATTCACCCCTCCACTTT.

The CDR3 coding sequence is TGCAGTGCTAGAGATCCCGGACAGGGTTCTGGAAACACCATATATTTT. Its translation: CSARDPGQGSGNTIYF. The chain has TRBV20-1 and TRBJ1-3, with 8 bases that match TRBD1. The length of the CDR3 is 16 residues. CDR1 is DFQATT and CDR2 is SNEGSKA in the germline V gene (reference sequence). V dropped 0 bases and J dropped 1; count of bases not matched to a gene: 5.

The chain has TRBV20-1 and TRBJ2-7; 11 bases are shared with TRBD2. The trim removed 6 bases at V and 4 bases at J, leaving 8 bases unmatched. Germline assignment: CDR1 DFQATT and CDR2 SNEGSKA (reference sequence). The CDR3 runs 14 residues. CDR3 sequence (DNA): TGCAGTGCCTCACTAGCGGGAGCAGGGTACGAGCAGTACTTC. Encoded protein: CSASLAGAGYEQYF.

Ten or more counts support this clonotype. The rearrangement links TRBV2 to TRBJ1-1; D possibly corresponds to TRBD1 (5 bases). This CDR3 has 14 amino acids. Germline V gives CDR1 SNHLY, CDR2 FYNNEI. V lost 3 bases and J lost 1, with 9 bases in between. DNA for the CDR3: TGTGCCAGCAGTGATCAGGGTAGGAACACTGAAGCTTTCTTT. This encodes CASSDQGRNTEAFF. Drawing the rest from reference TRBV2 and TRBJ1-1, the complete variable domain is EPEVTQTPSHQVTQMGQEVILRCVPISNHLYFYWYRQILGQKVEFLVSFYNNEISEKSEIFDDQFSVERPDGSNFTLKIRSTKLEDSAMYFCASSDQGRNTEAFFGQGTRLTVV.

There are many counts of this clonotype. This chain joins TRBV18 and TRBJ1-2, with D unclear. The CDR3 sequence is 14 residues long. Germline loops: CDR1 KGHSH, CDR2 LQKENI. Trimming took 3 bases from V and 4 from J, leaving 12 bases between them. The DNA for the CDR3 is TGTGCCAGCTCACCTCGAGGCGAAGGCTATGGCTACACCTTC. This gives the protein CASSPRGEGYGYTF.

There are a few counts of this clonotype. The rearrangement uses TRBV3-1 and TRBJ2-1, with 11 bases lining up with TRBD2. The CDR3 totals 17 residues. The ends lost 0 bases at V and 9 bases at J; junction bases unmatched: 10. CDR1 is LGHDT and CDR2 is YNNKEL in the germline V gene (reference sequence). The CDR3 nucleotides read TGTGCCAGCAGCCAAGATCGTAATAGCGGGAGGGCCAGTGAGCAGTTCTTC. Its protein product is CASSQDRNSGRASEQFF.

The CDR3 sequence is CASTPRGGLAGVEQYF. The CDR3 DNA sequence: TGTGCCAGCACCCCCCGGGGGGGACTAGCGGGAGTCGAGCAGTACTTC. The rearrangement uses TRBV28 and TRBJ2-7; TRBD2 aligns across 14 bases. Germline V gene data show CDR1 as MDHEN and CDR2 as SYDVKM. V lost 7 bases and J lost 6; bases outside the gene matches: 11. CDR3 length: 16 residues.

The sample holds many counts of this clonotype. The V call is TRBV5-6, the J call TRBJ2-3; 10 bases line up with TRBD2. Germline lookup yields CDR1 SGHDT and CDR2 YYEEEE. This CDR3 has 16 amino acids. V gave up 4 bases and J gave up 14 bases; unmatched junction bases: 19. The CDR3 is CASSVVRLAGVVPRYF. The CDR3 bases are TGTGCCAGCAGCGTCGTCAGGCTAGCGGGAGTGGTCCCGAGGTATTTT.

The V gene is TRBV6-5, the J gene TRBJ2-7; D gene unclear. Germline loops: CDR1 MNHEY, CDR2 SVGAGI. The CDR3 spans 13 residues. V dropped 6 bases and J dropped 2 bases, with 11 bases sitting between them. Here the CDR3 DNA reads TGTGCCAGCAGATCCCGGGCCACCTACGAGCAGTACTTC. It codes for CASRSRATYEQYF.

This clonotype has ten or more counts. The chain has TRBV28 and TRBJ1-1, with D tentatively TRBD1 (6 bases). This CDR3 is built from 13 residues. Per germline, CDR1 MDHEN and CDR2 SYDVKM. Deletions cut 7 bases from V and 0 bases from J, with 9 bases between. CDR3 coding DNA: TGTGCCAGCAATCAGGGGCTGAACACTGAAGCTTTCTTT. Residues: CASNQGLNTEAFF.

This clonotype was detected only a few times. The CDR3 DNA reads TGTGCCAGCTCACTGACAAGGACTAGGGCCTACGAGCAGTACTTC. It codes for CASSLTRTRAYEQYF. This chain uses TRBV18 with TRBJ2-7, with 7 positions matching TRBD2. Losses at the gene ends were 4 bases for V and 2 bases for J; bases not matched to a gene: 8. Germline CDR1 reads KGHSH; CDR2 reads LQKENI. The CDR3 totals 15 residues.

The chain uses TRBV7-3 and TRBJ2-2; 8 nucleotides match TRBD2. The germline V gene has CDR1 SGHTA and CDR2 FQGTGA. This CDR3 is built from 15 residues. V trimming: 5 bases; J trimming: 0 bases; junction bases outside the gene matches: 2. The CDR3 protein is CASSQLAANTGELFF. CDR3 in DNA: TGTGCCAGCAGCCAACTAGCGGCGAACACCGGGGAGCTGTTTTTT. Complete variable domain (other parts from reference TRBV7-3 and TRBJ2-2): GAGVSQTPSNKVTEKGKYVELRCDPISGHTALYWYRQSLGQGPEFLIYFQGTGAADDSGLPNDRFFAVRPEGSVSTLKIQRTERGDSAVYLCASSQLAANTGELFFGEGSRLTVL.

This chain connects TRBV18 to TRBJ1-1; 10 nucleotides agree with TRBD1. Germline V lookup: CDR1 KGHSH, CDR2 LQKENI. This CDR3 contains 17 residues. Germline trimming cut 3 bases from V and 2 bases from J; bases unmatched to any gene: 9. CDR3 loop: CASSPTVRTGGNTEAFF. The CDR3 DNA reads TGTGCCAGCTCACCCACCGTTAGGACAGGGGGAAACACTGAAGCTTTCTTT.

This rearrangement joins TRBV4-3 to TRBJ2-1; 7 bases align to TRBD1. The CDR3 has 14 residues. Trimming at V came to 4 bases and at J to 6 bases, leaving 6 bases not matched to a gene. In germline, CDR1 is LGHNA, CDR2 YSLEER. The CDR3 sequence is CASSRETGSNEQFF. DNA for the CDR3: TGCGCCAGCAGCCGAGAGACAGGGTCCAATGAGCAGTTCTTC.

In its sample, this clonotype was seen many times. In nucleotides, the CDR3 is TGTGCCAGTAGTCCCGGGACAGGGACCGGGGAGCTGTTTTTT. This translates into CASSPGTGTGELFF. This chain connects TRBV19 to TRBJ2-2; 9 nucleotides match TRBD1. V was clipped by 5 bases and J by 5 bases; unmatched bases: 3. The CDR3 runs 14 residues. Germline V lookup: CDR1 LNHDA, CDR2 SQIVND (reference sequence).

The table lists this clonotype with many counts. The chain links TRBV11-3 to TRBJ1-1; possible D gene TRBD1, 5 bases. Trimming took 5 bases from V and 1 from J, leaving 11 bases between them. Germline lookup yields CDR1 SGHNT and CDR2 YENEEA. The CDR3 totals 14 residues. This CDR3 is CASSEGRPNTEAFF. CDR3 coding DNA: TGTGCCAGCAGCGAGGGACGGCCGAACACTGAAGCTTTCTTT.

In this sample, this clonotype turned up a few times. The genes are TRBV7-6 and TRBJ2-5, with D hard to call. Germline-derived CDR1 and CDR2 are SGHVS and FNYEAQ. The CDR3 spans 15 residues. V gave up 1 base and J gave up 5 bases, with 14 bases separating them. The CDR3 loop reads CASSLGLAVGETQYF. For the CDR3, the DNA is TGTGCCAGCAGCTTAGGCTTGGCGGTAGGCGAGACCCAGTACTTC.

This clonotype was seen at least ten times. CDR3 in DNA: TGTGCCAGCAGCCATCCCGGGACTAGCGGGAGGGCTACCTACAATGAGCAGTTCTTC. Translating gives CASSHPGTSGRATYNEQFF. The chain couples TRBV7-9 to TRBJ2-1, with TRBD2 matching 16 bases. The CDR3 is made up of 19 amino acids. V lost 5 bases and J lost 2; bases outside the gene matches: 9. The V gene's germline CDR1 is SEHNR and CDR2 FQNEAQ (reference sequence).

This clonotype was counted a few times. The J gene is TRBJ2-7, the V gene TRBV6-1, with 8 nucleotides matching TRBD2. The CDR3 has 14 amino acids. Germline CDR1 and CDR2: MNHNS and SASEGT. V was clipped by 2 bases and J by 7 bases; unmatched bases: 7. The CDR3 DNA reads TGTGCCAGCAGTGAATACGCGGGAGGACGGGAGCAGTACTTC. As protein: CASSEYAGGREQYF.

This chain uses TRBV28 with TRBJ2-5; TRBD2 matches 11 bases. CDR1 and CDR2 from the germline V gene are MDHEN and SYDVKM. Trimming removed 10 bases from V and 3 bases from J; junction bases left unmatched: 7. The CDR3 is made up of 14 amino acids. The CDR3 region is CATLTSGAKETQYF. The DNA for the CDR3 is TGTGCCACCTTGACTAGCGGGGCAAAAGAGACCCAGTACTTC.

DNA of the CDR3: TGTGCCAGCAAAAGCACCGGGGAGCTGTTTTTT. This gives the protein CASKSTGELFF. This sequence joins TRBV11-3 and TRBJ2-2; D is uncertain. This CDR3 spans 11 amino acids. V lost 7 bases, J lost 4 bases, and 4 bases lay in between. Germline V gene sequence: CDR1 SGHNT, CDR2 YENEEA. Full variable domain (outside the CDR3, taken from reference TRBV11-3 and TRBJ2-2): EAGVVQSPRYKIIEKKQPVAFWCNPISGHNTLYWYLQNLGQGPELLIRYENEEAVDDSQLPKDRFSAERLKGVDSTLKIQPAELGDSAVYLCASKSTGELFFGEGSRLTVL.